The text below deals with one TCR beta chain. Its antigen specificity is not known. Per-base qualities were not stored, and no clone one base away is much larger. The time point label of this sample denotes: patch test 3, about 24 weeks after DPC sensitization. The intended sense of this specimen's treatment or condition label: therapeutic diphenylcyclopropenone sensitization with weekly scalp DPC. Blood at each patch-test visit was drawn before the patch test was applied. To be eligible, patients had to be aged 18 to 70, diagnosed with alopecia and judged suitable for DPC therapy, while pregnant patients were excluded. Total RNA was isolated from unfractionated whole blood collected in Tempus Blood RNA tubes. The library relied on RACE. Sequencing instrument: NextSeq 500. Library preparation attached unique molecular identifiers to individual cDNA molecules for quantitative, reproducible TCR counting. For every blood RNA sample, sequencing covered both the TCR alpha and TCR beta chains. As for the authors' bioinformatics: A median of roughly 100,000 TCRs per sample was observed, with a range of roughly 23,224 to 750,000. V, J and CDR3 annotation of the TCR reads was carried out using the Decombinator software suite. For PS versus PT1 abundance plots, all samples were subsampled to the same number of TCRs (28,000). Expanded TCRs were defined as absent before sensitization and observed at least eight times at the 2-week time point. The public reads were run again by TCRdb, first through fastp at Q25 and then through MiXCR, and only productive beta chains were kept. Each CDR3 protein gets just one entry, which takes the most common genes and DNA from the rows behind it. TCRdb's processing, not the study's, gives the V and J calls here. The sample table contains about 82,000 distinct CDR3 sequences; only one count was recorded for over 10% of them. Of the sample, under 6% falls within the top ten clones.

The germline V gene (reference sequence) specifies DFQATT as CDR1 and SNEGSKA as CDR2. The CDR3, cysteine through phenylalanine, is 12 amino acids long. Just the 36-base CDR3 DNA is kept, in frame starting at base 1. Trimming removed 3 bases from V and 2 bases from J, leaving 5 bases between the germline ends. This record comes from a study of human T cells and chemical hapten exposure (dated by TCRdb to about 2021). Broadly, across the study: For sensitization, 2% DPC in acetone was applied to a roughly 2 cm by roughly 2 cm area of upper inner arm skin. The patient cohort, mostly female, included alopecia areata with under or over 50% scalp involvement, alopecia totalis and alopecia universalis. Blood was sampled from patients pre-sensitization (week 0) and at 2, 6 and about 24 weeks after DPC sensitization. The libraries were sequenced as a pool, and the TCR yield per sample differed mostly because of small variations in library volumes within the pool. Under 30 alopecia patients gave blood for TCR sequencing at one to four time points (pre-sensitization, 2, 6 and 24 weeks). This study followed changes in the peripheral blood TCR repertoire in vivo during primary and secondary sensitization of alopecia patients to the hapten diphenylcyclopropenone (DPC). Patch testing was done on the upper back using Finn chambers containing 0.01% DPC, and results were scored after 6 days according to International Contact Dermatitis Research Group standards. Throughout the roughly 25-week study period, patients were also given weekly therapeutic DPC doses on the scalp. Study-wide conclusions, independent of this receptor: Expanded TCRs formed significantly more large CDR3 similarity clusters than pre-sensitization or healthy control sets, consistent with antigen-driven responses. A positive correlation was found between the number of PT1 expanded TCRs and patch test score, with significance reached at thresholds 8, 16 and 32 but not 4. Repeated subsampling changed both the strength of the expansion versus patch-test correlation and the threshold at which that correlation became significant. All patients had alopecia, a presumed autoimmune disease, so their immune response might differ from that of healthy individuals. No change with DPC sensitization was found in the number of TCRs above 1 in 1000 frequency, and no evidence of global repertoire structure alterations was found.

This receptor was obtained from a woman aged 50 to 60 with alopecia areata. Some clones in this sample may be carry-over from other donors' samples. In this chain, TRBV20-1 is recombined with TRBJ2-1; the D gene assignment is ambiguous. The sequencing used whole blood, collected in connection with sensitization to the hapten diphenylcyclopropenone (DPC). The CDR3 amino acid sequence is: CSASPPYNEQFF. The nucleotides are TGCAGTGCTAGTCCGCCCTACAATGAGCAGTTCTTC.